This T cell receptor (beta chain) is drawn from a study of T cell repertoires in cytomegalovirus infection (dated by TCRdb to the late 2010s). A note on the overall study: Alongside well-studied HLA-B-restricted epitopes, the peptide stimulations were aimed at recently identified HLA-C-restricted CMV epitopes, whose presentation resists viral immunomodulation. Because public TCR beta signatures pointed to carriage of CMV infection together with the matching HLA type, the HLA type of each donor mattered for the analysis.

Worth noting for this clonotype: What this receptor recognizes is not known. One base away there is no much larger clone; base qualities are not given.

What the research found in general, with its limitations: The ex vivo response was dominated by HLA-C-restricted CMV-specific TCR beta clonotypes, which also provided the single most frequent clonotype in two of eight donors. Carriers of CMV infection plus the relevant HLA type were discriminated by the cumulative frequency of public TCR beta family members in the study cohort and in an independent roughly 340-donor cohort.

Reading from cysteine to phenylalanine, the CDR3 counts 17 amino acids. Only the CDR3 part of the read is kept: 51 bases, read in frame from the first base. Trimming removed 5 bases from V and 0 bases from J; the gene matches leave 9 bases unexplained. From the germline V gene, CDR1 is SGHTA and CDR2 is FQGNSA. The treatment or condition label on this specimen signifies: in vitro stimulation with specific CMV peptide epitopes to enrich CMV-specific T cells. The listed sequencing device is Illumina HiSeq 1500. The public reads were reprocessed in TCRdb via fastp at Q25 and MiXCR, keeping in-frame beta chains. Each entry merges the rows of one CDR3 protein and shows their most common DNA and genes. For this sample the table gives 650,000 to 900,000 distinct CDR3 sequences, of which around a third were detected only once. In total, the top ten clones hold over 10% of the sample.

The sequence joins TRBV7-2 to TRBJ1-1; 10 central bases correspond to TRBD1. The clonotype was recovered from a human donor in good health (CMV status not recorded). Some clones in this sample may be carry-over from other donors' samples. The source material was cultured CD8+ T cells from PBMCs, sampled from culture after CMV antigen stimulation. The encoded CDR3 is CASSLRQGAGLNTEAFF. The DNA sequence is given as TGTGCCAGCAGCCTAAGACAGGGGGCGGGCCTGAACACTGAAGCTTTCTTT.